Shown below are 15 T cell receptor beta chains from a single sample sequenced in a study of T cells after yellow fever vaccination. MiXCR was run by TCRdb on the 5' RACE reads, yielding one entry per CDR3 protein. The sample carries a few hundred thousand distinct CDR3 sequences, about 3% recorded once. Sequences were derived from CD4+ T cells sorted from PBMCs, sampled 10 days after the yellow fever booster vaccination. These receptors were collected from a man between 18 and 29 years old who received the YFV17D yellow fever vaccine.

This clonotype was seen many times. The chain links TRBV6-2 or TRBV6-3 to TRBJ1-5, with D unresolved. V lost 5 bases to trimming and J lost 2 bases, with 4 bases between them. The CDR3 length is 12 residues. Germline values: CDR1 MNHEY, CDR2 SVGEGT. The CDR3 DNA follows: TGTGCCAGCAGTCAGGGCAATCAGCCCCAGCATTTT. This translates into CASSQGNQPQHF.

This clonotype was found many times. This sequence joins TRBV5-4 and TRBJ2-1, with 7 bases identical to TRBD1. The CDR3 is 16 amino acids. Looked up from germline, CDR1 is SGHNT and CDR2 is YYREEE (reference sequence). V dropped 0 bases and J dropped 5; count of bases not matched to a gene: 8. The CDR3 here is CASSLGQGGVNNEQFF. CDR3 bases: TGTGCCAGCAGCTTGGGACAGGGTGGGGTTAACAATGAGCAGTTCTTC.

This chain links TRBV7-2 with TRBJ1-1, with D perhaps matching TRBD1 (5 bases). Trimming took off 7 bases at V and 5 bases at J, with 17 bases between the two ends. The CDR3 consists of 14 residues. CDR1 is SGHTA and CDR2 is FQGNSA in the germline V gene. CDR3 region: CASTRGVARTEAFF. The CDR3 region has the DNA TGTGCCAGCACACGGGGGGTGGCGCGAACTGAAGCTTTCTTT.

This clonotype showed up many times. The chain has TRBV23-1 and TRBJ2-7; D gene ambiguous. TRBV23-1 is labeled an ORF, and its function is uncertain. V was pared by 1 base and J by 0 bases, with 7 bases between. The CDR3 contains 14 residues. The CDR3 region is CASSQCTHSYEQYV. DNA for the CDR3: TGCGCCAGCAGTCAATGTACACACTCCTACGAGCAGTACGTC.

This clonotype was observed a handful of times. J is TRBJ1-5 and V is TRBV6-1; tentative D call: TRBD1 (5 bases). Looked up from germline, CDR1 is MNHNS and CDR2 is SASEGT. Trimming pared 4 bases from V and 5 bases from J, leaving 18 bases between. This CDR3 region has 16 residues. Here the CDR3 DNA reads TGTGCCAGCAGTGCCCCCGGGGGGGTATCGGATCAGCCCCAGCATTTT. It encodes CASSAPGGVSDQPQHF.

This clonotype was recorded at least ten times. The chain carries TRBV12-3 or TRBV12-4 and TRBJ2-2; possibly TRBD1 for D (6 bases). The CDR3 has 15 residues. The V gene lost 6 bases and the J gene lost 0 bases, with 11 bases spanning the gap. The CDR3, as DNA: TGTGCCAGCAGCGTCGGACAGCCGAACACCGGGGAGCTGTTTTTT. It translates to CASSVGQPNTGELFF.

This clonotype occurred many times. The chain carries TRBV5-6 and TRBJ1-4; 9 bases line up with TRBD1. Germline values: CDR1 SGHDT, CDR2 YYEEEE. The J segment lost 7 bases and the V segment lost 3 bases, leaving 7 bases of the junction unmatched. The CDR3 consists of 15 residues. This CDR3 is CASSSPGTGSEKLFF. The DNA of the CDR3 is TGTGCCAGCAGCTCACCCGGGACAGGGTCTGAAAAACTGTTTTTT.

The sample holds many counts of this clonotype. The chain employs TRBV7-3 and TRBJ2-1; a possible D gene is TRBD2 (6 bases). The CDR3 length is 15 residues. The V and J ends lost 5 bases and 2 bases respectively, with 13 bases between them. Germline loops: CDR1 SGHTA, CDR2 FQGTGA. This chain's CDR3 is CASSHERVPYNEQFF. CDR3 in DNA: TGTGCCAGCAGCCACGAGCGGGTTCCCTACAATGAGCAGTTCTTC.

The rearrangement joins TRBV7-2 to TRBJ1-2, with TRBD1 matching over 8 bases. Germline-derived CDR1 and CDR2 are SGHTA and FQGNSA. Unmatched junction bases numbered 10, after V lost 3 bases and J lost 4 bases. This CDR3 has 16 residues. The CDR3 loop is CASSFGQGVPVYGYTF. DNA of the CDR3: TGTGCCAGCAGCTTTGGACAGGGAGTTCCGGTCTATGGCTACACCTTC. The whole variable domain, remainder taken from reference TRBV7-2 and TRBJ1-2, is GAGVSQSPSNKVTEKGKDVELRCDPISGHTALYWYRQSLGQGLEFLIYFQGNSAPDKSGLPSDRFSAERTGGSVSTLTIQRTQQEDSAVYLCASSFGQGVPVYGYTFGSGTRLTVV.

A few counts support this clonotype. The chain carries TRBV6-5 and TRBJ2-5; 9 positions agree with TRBD1. The germline V gene has CDR1 MNHEY and CDR2 SVGAGI. V trimming: 2 bases; J trimming: 0 bases; junction bases outside the gene matches: 7. The CDR3 runs 17 residues. The chain's CDR3 is CASSYLGQGRDQETQYF. CDR3 coding DNA: TGTGCCAGCAGTTACCTCGGACAGGGGAGAGACCAAGAGACCCAGTACTTC.

This clonotype has only a few counts. V usage is TRBV5-1 and J usage is TRBJ1-4, with D unclear. With 1 base removed from V and 3 bases from J, the gap between germline ends came to 10 bases. This CDR3 spans 15 amino acids. Germline-derived CDR1 and CDR2 are SGHRS and YFSETQ. The CDR3 spells CASSLNPEANEKLFF. Here the CDR3 DNA reads TGCGCCAGCAGCTTGAATCCGGAGGCTAATGAAAAACTGTTTTTT.

This clonotype was seen at least ten times. V usage is TRBV5-1 and J usage is TRBJ2-7; 7 nucleotides align to TRBD1. The CDR3 runs 14 residues. V lost 4 bases to trimming and J lost 1 base; unmatched junction nucleotides: 5. The germline V gene encodes CDR1 SGHRS and CDR2 YFSETQ. The CDR3 reads CASSRQGPSYEQYF. CDR3 DNA: TGCGCCAGCAGCCGACAGGGACCATCCTACGAGCAGTACTTC.

This chain connects TRBV4-3 to TRBJ2-1; 11 nucleotides agree with TRBD2. The CDR3 sequence is 18 residues long. V gave up 1 base and J gave up 2 bases; unmatched junction bases: 7. CDR1 LGHNA and CDR2 YSLEER come from the germline V gene. CDR3 in amino acids: CASSQGGLAGGPYNEQFF. The CDR3 DNA is TGCGCCAGCAGCCAAGGCGGCCTAGCGGGGGGTCCCTACAATGAGCAGTTCTTC.

This clonotype has at least ten counts. The chain combines TRBV7-6 with TRBJ2-7, with TRBD2 as a possible D gene (6 bases). The CDR3 loop spans 15 amino acids. Germline V gene data show CDR1 as SGHVS and CDR2 as FNYEAQ. Trimming removed 2 bases from V and 1 base from J, with 12 bases in between. DNA for the CDR3: TGTGCCAGCAGCTTATGGGGAGGCAGTTCCTACGAGCAGTACTTC. The encoded protein is CASSLWGGSSYEQYF. The full variable domain, completed using reference TRBV7-6 and TRBJ2-7, is GAGVSQSPRYKVTKRGQDVALRCDPISGHVSLYWYRQALGQGPEFLTYFNYEAQQDKSGLPNDRFSAERPEGSISTLTIQRTEQRDSAMYRCASSLWGGSSYEQYFGPGTRLTVT.

This sequence joins TRBV7-2 and TRBJ2-3, with 10 bases that match TRBD2. Germline CDR1 SGHTA, CDR2 FQGNSA. The CDR3 consists of 15 residues. The junction had 4 bases not matched to a gene; V was cut back by 6 bases and J by 1 base. The DNA of the CDR3 is TGTGCCAGCAGTCCTAGCGGGGGAGGCACAGATACGCAGTATTTT. Translating it yields CASSPSGGGTDTQYF.